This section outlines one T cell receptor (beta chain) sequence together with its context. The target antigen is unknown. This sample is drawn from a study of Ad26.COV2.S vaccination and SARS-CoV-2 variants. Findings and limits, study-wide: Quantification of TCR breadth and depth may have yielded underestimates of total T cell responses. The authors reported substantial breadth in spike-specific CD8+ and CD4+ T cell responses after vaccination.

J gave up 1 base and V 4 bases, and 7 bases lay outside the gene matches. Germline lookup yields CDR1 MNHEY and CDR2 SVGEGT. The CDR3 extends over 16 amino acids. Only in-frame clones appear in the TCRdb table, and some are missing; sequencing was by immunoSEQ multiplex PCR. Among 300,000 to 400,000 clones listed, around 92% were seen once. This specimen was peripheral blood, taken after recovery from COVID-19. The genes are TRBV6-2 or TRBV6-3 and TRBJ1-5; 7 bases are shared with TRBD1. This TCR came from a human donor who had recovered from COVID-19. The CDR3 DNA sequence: TGTGCCAGCAGTTTCTCAGGGACAGCAAGCAATCAGCCCCAGCATTTT. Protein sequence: CASSFSGTASNQPQHF.